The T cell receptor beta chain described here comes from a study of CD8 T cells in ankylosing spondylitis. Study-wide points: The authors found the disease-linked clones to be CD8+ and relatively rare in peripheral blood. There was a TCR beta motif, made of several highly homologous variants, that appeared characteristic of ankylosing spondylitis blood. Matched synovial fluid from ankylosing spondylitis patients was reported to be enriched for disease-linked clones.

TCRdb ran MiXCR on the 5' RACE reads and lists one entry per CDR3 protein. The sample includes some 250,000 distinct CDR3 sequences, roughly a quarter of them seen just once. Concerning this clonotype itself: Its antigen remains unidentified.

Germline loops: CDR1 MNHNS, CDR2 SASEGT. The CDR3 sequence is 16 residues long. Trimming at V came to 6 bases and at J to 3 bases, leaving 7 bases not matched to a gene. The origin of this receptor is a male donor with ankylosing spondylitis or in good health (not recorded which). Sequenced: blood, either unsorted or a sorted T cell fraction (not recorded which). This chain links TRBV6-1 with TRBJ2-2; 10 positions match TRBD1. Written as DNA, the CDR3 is TGTGCCAGCAGACCCGGGACAGGGGAAGACACCGGGGAGCTGTTTTTT. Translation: CASRPGTGEDTGELFF.